Listed here are 28 T cell receptor beta chains from one sample, sequenced in a study of T cell repertoires in cytomegalovirus infection. These receptors' antigens are unknown. Via MiXCR, TCRdb re-called the reads, giving one row per CDR3 protein. The sample yields about 470,000 distinct CDR3 sequences, roughly 46% seen once. Here the sequenced sample was cultured PBMCs, taken from culture after CMV antigen stimulation. The receptors stem from a human donor in good health (CMV status not recorded). Some clones in this sample may be carry-over from other donors' samples.

On this clonotype: The junction departs from germline at one end; a sequencing error may be responsible. This chain links TRBV6-6 with TRBJ1-1, with a tentative D call TRBD1 (5 bases). Germline V lookup: CDR1 MNHNY, CDR2 SVGAGI (reference sequence). CDR3 length: 13 residues. The CDR3 nucleotides are TGCGGTACTCGGGGGTTCATGAACACTGAAGCTTTCTTT. Residues: CGTRGFMNTEAFF.

This chain connects TRBV7-2 to TRBJ2-3, with a tentative D call TRBD2 (7 bases). V lost 5 bases, J lost 6 bases, and 21 bases lay in between. From germline, CDR1 is SGHTA and CDR2 FQGNSA. The CDR3 sequence is 16 residues long. The CDR3 DNA sequence: TGTGCCAGCAGCCGCGCGTTTGGGGGGGGCCTTGATACGCAGTATTTT. As protein: CASSRAFGGGLDTQYF.

This clonotype was detected only a few times. The rearrangement links TRBV7-8 to TRBJ2-1; 10 bases match TRBD1. V lost 1 base, J lost 6 bases, and 9 bases stayed unmatched. This CDR3 is 17 amino acids long. The germline gives CDR1 SGHVS, CDR2 FQNEAQ. The CDR3 nucleotides are TGTGCCAGCAGCTTAGTCCTGGGACAGGGGTTGAGCAATGAGCAGTTCTTC. Translated, it gives CASSLVLGQGLSNEQFF. Combining the CDR3 with reference TRBV7-8 and TRBJ2-1 gives the whole variable domain GAGVSQSPRYKVAKRGQDVALRCDPISGHVSLFWYQQALGQGPEFLTYFQNEAQLDKSGLPSDRFFAERPEGSVSTLKIQRTQQEDSAVYLCASSLVLGQGLSNEQFFGPGTRLTVL.

The chain carries TRBV11-3 and TRBJ2-7; no definite D call. Per germline, CDR1 SGHNT and CDR2 YENEEA. Trimming stripped 7 bases from V and 0 bases from J, with 13 bases between. The length of the CDR3 is 14 residues. CDR3 sequence reads: CASIKMATSYEQYF. CDR3 in DNA: TGTGCCAGCATCAAAATGGCAACCTCCTACGAGCAGTACTTC.

This clonotype was counted between two and nine times. The rearrangement links TRBV12-3 or TRBV12-4 to TRBJ2-5; 10 nucleotides agree with TRBD1. V was clipped by 4 bases and J by 1 base; unmatched bases: 3. The CDR3 spans 15 residues. CDR3: CASSSGQGFQETQYF. The CDR3 nucleotides read TGTGCCAGCAGTTCGGGACAGGGGTTCCAAGAGACCCAGTACTTC.

The chain uses TRBV12-3 or TRBV12-4 and TRBJ2-5; D is possibly TRBD1 or TRBD2 (5 bases each). V shed 1 base and J shed 4 bases, with 19 bases lying between them. This CDR3 is built from 17 residues. The CDR3 protein is CASSLDAGMVRGETQYF. The CDR3 DNA reads TGTGCCAGCAGTTTAGATGCAGGGATGGTTCGGGGAGAGACCCAGTACTTC.

This clonotype occurred once. The chain joins TRBV20-1 to TRBJ2-1; 7 nucleotides line up with TRBD2. J lost 3 bases, V lost 3 bases, and 8 bases had no gene match. From germline, CDR1 is DFQATT and CDR2 SNEGSKA (reference sequence). This CDR3 region has 15 residues. In DNA form, the CDR3 reads TGCAGTGCTAGCTTGGGCGGGAGCCACTACAATGAGCAGTTCTTC. This gives the protein CSASLGGSHYNEQFF.

This clonotype was detected only a few times. The chain combines TRBV12-3 or TRBV12-4 with TRBJ1-1, with a possible D match to TRBD1 (6 bases). This CDR3 contains 14 residues. V shed 3 bases and J shed 4 bases, with 12 bases lying between them. As DNA, the CDR3 is TGTGCCAGCAGTTTGCCAAAACAGGGCACTGAAGCTTTCTTT. Its protein product is CASSLPKQGTEAFF.

V is TRBV7-6 and J is TRBJ1-6; D is possibly TRBD1 (5 bases). Germline V gives CDR1 SGHVS, CDR2 FNYEAQ. The CDR3 runs 15 residues. Trimming removed 1 base from V and 7 bases from J, with 11 bases in between. The CDR3 sequence: CASSLEGTLNSPLHF. CDR3 bases: TGTGCCAGCAGCTTAGAAGGGACTTTAAATTCACCCCTCCACTTT.

This clonotype was recorded at least ten times. V gene TRBV7-2 combines with J gene TRBJ2-1, with D tentatively TRBD2 (7 bases). V lost 3 bases to trimming and J lost 9 bases, with 15 bases between them. The CDR3 length is 14 residues. The V gene's germline CDR1 is SGHTA and CDR2 FQGNSA. CDR3 coding DNA: TGTGCCAGCAGCTTCACTGGGGGGGCCGGTGAGCAGTTCTTC. This codes for CASSFTGGAGEQFF.

V usage is TRBV4-1 and J usage is TRBJ1-6; 7 nucleotides agree with TRBD1. V trimming: 4 bases; J trimming: 16 bases; junction bases outside the gene matches: 19. Germline V gives CDR1 MGHRA, CDR2 YSYEKL. The CDR3 length is 16 residues. The CDR3 nucleotides read TGCGCCAGCAGCCCAGTTTGGCGGGACAGCAAATTACCACTCCACTTT. Protein sequence: CASSPVWRDSKLPLHF.

The chain has TRBV7-2 and TRBJ2-1; 8 bases are shared with TRBD1. V was pared by 1 base and J by 7 bases, with 3 bases of the junction left unmatched. The length of the CDR3 is 14 residues. In germline, CDR1 is SGHTA, CDR2 FQGNSA. CDR3 region: CASSLGQGSNEQFF. CDR3 nucleotide sequence: TGTGCCAGCAGCTTAGGACAGGGGAGTAATGAGCAGTTCTTC.

There are a few counts of this clonotype. V usage is TRBV20-1 and J usage is TRBJ1-2; D call uncertain. Trimming took 5 bases from V and 4 from J, leaving 17 bases between them. There are 14 residues in the CDR3. Germline CDR1 and CDR2: DFQATT and SNEGSKA (reference sequence). This CDR3 is CSARQDGYAYGYTF. The CDR3, as DNA: TGCAGTGCTCGTCAGGACGGGTATGCCTATGGCTACACCTTC.

This clonotype showed up many times. The V call is TRBV7-2, the J call TRBJ2-5; maybe TRBD2 (5 bases). Germline CDR1 and CDR2: SGHTA and FQGNSA. Between the trimmed V and J ends, which lost 3 bases and 4 bases, there was a span of 9 bases. The CDR3 is 13 residues long. CDR3 amino acids: CASSLTGLETQYF. In DNA, the CDR3 is TGTGCCAGCAGCTTGACGGGGTTAGAGACCCAGTACTTC.

In its sample, this clonotype was seen once. The chain employs TRBV28 and TRBJ2-7; 11 bases match TRBD2. This CDR3 spans 15 amino acids. Trimming removed 5 bases from V and 7 bases from J; junction bases left unmatched: 10. From germline, CDR1 is MDHEN and CDR2 SYDVKM. CDR3 residues: CASSAPTSGAREQYF. In DNA, the CDR3 is TGTGCCAGCAGTGCCCCGACTAGCGGGGCTAGGGAGCAGTACTTC. The variable domain in full, completed from reference TRBV28 and TRBJ2-7, reads DVKVTQSSRYLVKRTGEKVFLECVQDMDHENMFWYRQDPGLGLRLIYFSYDVKMKEKGDIPEGYSVSREKKERFSLILESASTNQTSMYLCASSAPTSGAREQYFGPGTRLTVT.

This clonotype came up a few times. The CDR3 DNA is TGTGCCAGCAGTGCACACCGTTCCTACAATGAGCAGTTCTTC. The encoded protein is CASSAHRSYNEQFF. The rearrangement joins TRBV25-1 to TRBJ2-1; D is uncertain. CDR3 length equals 14 residues. Trimming shortened V by 4 bases and J by 1 base, and 8 bases separated the two germline ends. The germline V gene encodes CDR1 MGHDK and CDR2 SYGVNS.

The chain has TRBV7-2 and TRBJ2-3; 8 bases line up with TRBD2. The CDR3 is 16 amino acids. After removal of 5 bases from V and 3 bases from J, the junction contained 10 bases not matched to a gene. Germline CDR1 is SGHTA and CDR2 is FQGNSA. The CDR3 bases are TGTGCCAGCAGCCCCCGTTCCGGGGGGGCGACAGATACGCAGTATTTT. Translated, it gives CASSPRSGGATDTQYF.

The chain is built from TRBV19 and TRBJ2-1; 12 positions agree with TRBD2. With V trimmed by 5 bases and J by 3 bases, 5 bases remained unmatched. The germline V gene has CDR1 LNHDA and CDR2 SQIVND (reference sequence). The CDR3 contains 16 residues. DNA for the CDR3: TGTGCCAGTAGTGGTACTAGCGGGGGGTACTACAATGAGCAGTTCTTC. The encoded protein is CASSGTSGGYYNEQFF. Full variable domain (rest looked up from reference TRBV19 and TRBJ2-1): DGGITQSPKYLFRKEGQNVTLSCEQNLNHDAMYWYRQDPGQGLRLIYYSQIVNDFQKGDIAEGYSVSREKKESFPLTVTSAQKNPTAFYLCASSGTSGGYYNEQFFGPGTRLTVL.

This clonotype was seen a handful of times. The chain recombines TRBV6-1 with TRBJ1-6; no clear D gene. Trimming cost V 8 bases and J 5 bases, with 16 bases left between them. Germline V gives CDR1 MNHNS, CDR2 SASEGT. The CDR3 is 15 amino acids. The CDR3 DNA sequence: TGTGCCAGCCTTAGTTACGCAGGCGATAATTCACCCCTCCACTTT. This codes for CASLSYAGDNSPLHF.

This clonotype was observed a handful of times. The chain employs TRBV11-2 and TRBJ2-1; 7 nucleotides align to TRBD2. With V trimmed by 3 bases and J by 7 bases, 12 bases remained unmatched. The CDR3 is made up of 16 amino acids. Germline CDR1 and CDR2: SGHAT and FQNNGV. The CDR3 reads CASSFSDRLAWNEQFF. The CDR3, as DNA: TGTGCCAGCAGCTTCAGCGATCGACTAGCATGGAATGAGCAGTTCTTC.

The chain combines TRBV6-5 with TRBJ2-7; the D is unclear. Trimming took off 5 bases at V and 2 bases at J, with 7 bases between the two ends. The CDR3 is 12 residues long. The germline gives CDR1 MNHEY, CDR2 SVGAGI. The CDR3 sequence: CASSHSPYEQYF. CDR3 DNA: TGTGCCAGCAGTCATAGTCCCTACGAGCAGTACTTC.

The chain employs TRBV6-2 or TRBV6-3 and TRBJ2-4, with a possible D match to TRBD1 (6 bases). The CDR3 has 14 residues. Germline V gives CDR1 MNHEY, CDR2 SVGEGT. The germline V and J ends were trimmed by 0 bases and 9 bases, with 12 bases remaining between them. The CDR3 reads CASSYSNRAGIQYF. CDR3 DNA: TGTGCCAGCAGTTACTCGAACAGGGCGGGCATTCAGTACTTC.

The CDR3 DNA is TGTGCCAGCAGCTTAGCTGTGACAGGGGGCTACGAGCAGTACTTC. Its translation is CASSLAVTGGYEQYF. This rearrangement joins TRBV7-2 to TRBJ2-7; 9 bases line up with TRBD1. Germline assignment: CDR1 SGHTA and CDR2 FQGNSA. The CDR3 is 15 residues long. The V gene end was trimmed by 0 bases and the J gene end by 3 bases; junction bases not matched to a gene: 3.

This clonotype showed up just a few times. The chain is built from TRBV7-2 and TRBJ2-7; no reliable D call. Germline values: CDR1 SGHTA, CDR2 FQGNSA. The V end was cut by 1 base, the J end by 3 bases, with 16 bases between. The CDR3 runs 16 residues. The CDR3 loop is CASSLESLGLLYEQYF. The CDR3 region has the DNA TGTGCCAGCAGCTTAGAGTCTCTAGGGCTCCTCTACGAGCAGTACTTC.

The chain recombines TRBV7-4 with TRBJ2-1; weak D call: TRBD2 (5 bases). Trimming removed 5 bases from V and 3 bases from J, with 11 bases in between. CDR1 is SGHVT, CDR2 SQSDAQ, per germline. This CDR3 region has 14 residues. The CDR3: CASSGSGIYNEQFF. Written as DNA, the CDR3 is TGTGCCAGCAGCGGGTCGGGGATCTACAATGAGCAGTTCTTC.

The chain couples TRBV20-1 to TRBJ2-1; TRBD1 matches at 7 bases. V lost 1 base, J lost 15 bases, and 6 bases stayed unmatched. Germline CDR1 DFQATT, CDR2 SNEGSKA (reference sequence). The CDR3 spans 11 residues. For the CDR3, the DNA is TGCAGTGCTAGAGGCGACAGGGATCCGTTCTTC. It encodes CSARGDRDPFF.

The V gene is TRBV10-3, the J gene TRBJ2-1; the match to TRBD2 covers 11 bases. Germline CDR1 is ENHRY and CDR2 is SYGVKD. CDR3 length: 16 residues. With 6 bases clipped from V and 9 bases from J, the junction kept 13 bases outside the gene matches. The CDR3, as DNA: TGTGCCATCAGCCCCATTACTAGCGGGAGTTTGAGTGAGCAGTTCTTC. It specifies CAISPITSGSLSEQFF.

The J gene is TRBJ2-7, the V gene TRBV10-3; D is ambiguous. The CDR3 is 15 amino acids. Trimming shortened V by 5 bases and J by 4 bases, and 18 bases separated the two germline ends. CDR1 ENHRY and CDR2 SYGVKD come from the germline V gene. In DNA form, the CDR3 reads TGTGCCATCAGTACCCCTGCCGGCGGCTTATACGAGCAGTACTTC. Translation gives CAISTPAGGLYEQYF.